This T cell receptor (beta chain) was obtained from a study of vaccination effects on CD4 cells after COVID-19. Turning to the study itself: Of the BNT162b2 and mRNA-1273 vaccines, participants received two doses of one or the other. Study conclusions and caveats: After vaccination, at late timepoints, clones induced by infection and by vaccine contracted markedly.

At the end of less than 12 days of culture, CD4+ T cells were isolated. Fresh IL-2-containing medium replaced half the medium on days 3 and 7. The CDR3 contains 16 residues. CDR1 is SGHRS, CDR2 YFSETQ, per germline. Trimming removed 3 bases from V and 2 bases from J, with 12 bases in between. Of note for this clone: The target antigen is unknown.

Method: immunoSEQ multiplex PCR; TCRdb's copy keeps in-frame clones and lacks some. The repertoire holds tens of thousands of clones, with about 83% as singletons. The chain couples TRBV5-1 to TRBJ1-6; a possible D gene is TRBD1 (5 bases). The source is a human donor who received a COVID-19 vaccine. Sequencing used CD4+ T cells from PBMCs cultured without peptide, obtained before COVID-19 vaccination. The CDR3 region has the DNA TGCGCCAGCAGCTCTGGCGGGGGTACCTATAATTCACCCCTCCACTTT. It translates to CASSSGGGTYNSPLHF.